Below, 30 T cell receptor beta chains from the same sample are listed, as sequenced in a study of glioma-infiltrating T cells after dendritic cell vaccination (dated by TCRdb to the mid-2010s). Library preparation employed the immunoSEQ multiplex PCR assay. TCRdb limited this immuneACCESS table to in-frame rearrangements with V and J called. A share of clones is missing; checked studies link under half to unresolved V genes, and the rest is unexplained. This sample comprises tens of thousands of clones, around 90% of them detected only once. The leading ten clones occupy approximately 3.4% of the sample. Sequencing was performed on blood, taken before dendritic cell vaccination. Source of these receptors: a human donor with glioblastoma.

The chain has TRBV2 and TRBJ2-7; 8 bases agree with TRBD1. This CDR3 region has 15 residues. Germline CDR1 SNHLY, CDR2 FYNNEI. Losses at the gene ends were 3 bases for V and 6 bases for J; bases not matched to a gene: 10. The CDR3 region has the DNA TGTGCCAGCAGTGATCAGCAGGGGGCTACCTCCGAGCAGTACTTC. Amino acid sequence: CASSDQQGATSEQYF.

A few counts support this clone. V gene TRBV4-1 combines with J gene TRBJ2-5; 7 nucleotides agree with TRBD2. CDR3 length: 15 residues. From germline, CDR1 is MGHRA and CDR2 YSYEKL. Germline trimming cut 2 bases from V and 5 bases from J; bases unmatched to any gene: 8. The CDR3 DNA reads as TGCGCCAGCAGCCAATCGGGGGGAACAGGCGAGACCCAGTACTTC. Translating gives CASSQSGGTGETQYF.

The V call is TRBV29-1, the J call TRBJ1-1; tentative D call: TRBD1 (5 bases). The length of the CDR3 is 14 residues. Germline V gives CDR1 SQVTM, CDR2 ANQGSEA. Trimming removed 6 bases at V and 2 bases at J, with 16 bases between. Written as DNA, the CDR3 is TGCAGCGTCCGCGAGCGGGGGACTAACACTGAAGCTTTCTTT. Residues: CSVRERGTNTEAFF. Full variable domain (outside the CDR3, taken from reference TRBV29-1 and TRBJ1-1): SAVISQKPSRDICQRGTSLTIQCQVDSQVTMMFWYRQQPGQSLTLIATANQGSEATYESGFVIDKFPISRPNLTFSTLTVSNMSPEDSSIYLCSVRERGTNTEAFFGQGTRLTVV.

This sequence joins TRBV5-1 and TRBJ1-3; D is possibly TRBD1 (5 bases). The CDR3 spans 16 residues. From germline, CDR1 is SGHRS and CDR2 YFSETQ. Between the trimmed V and J ends, which lost 5 bases and 0 bases, there was a span of 15 bases. The CDR3 sequence is CASSPGGEVSGNTIYF. For the CDR3, the DNA is TGCGCCAGCAGTCCCGGAGGGGAGGTCTCTGGAAACACCATATATTTT.

This rearrangement joins TRBV19 to TRBJ1-5; 7 bases align to TRBD1. The germline gives CDR1 LNHDA, CDR2 SQIVND (reference sequence). The CDR3 extends over 15 amino acids. V lost 2 bases, J lost 10 bases, and 11 bases stayed unmatched. The CDR3 DNA sequence: TGTGCCAGTAGTATATCGTCCAGGGGGTTCCTCCCCCAGCATTTT. Translation: CASSISSRGFLPQHF.

The genes are TRBV19 and TRBJ2-2; D might be TRBD2 (7 bases). V lost 5 bases to trimming and J lost 5 bases, with 24 bases between them. The CDR3 has 18 residues. Germline assignment: CDR1 LNHDA and CDR2 SQIVND (reference sequence). As DNA, the CDR3 is TGTGCCAGTAGTTTCCTATACCTGAGCAAGGGGGGGACCGGGGAGCTGTTTTTT. Translation: CASSFLYLSKGGTGELFF.

The rearrangement joins TRBV6-6 to TRBJ2-3; D is ambiguous. The CDR3 runs 13 residues. The germline CDR1 and CDR2 sequences are MNHNY and SVGAGI (reference sequence). Trimming removed 3 bases at V and 1 base at J, with 5 bases between. In DNA form, the CDR3 reads TGTGCCAGCAGTTATTTCGGCACAGATACGCAGTATTTT. It codes for CASSYFGTDTQYF.

This clone appeared a few times. The V call is TRBV4-1, the J call TRBJ1-2; D uncertain. This CDR3 has 16 residues. Germline V gives CDR1 MGHRA, CDR2 YSYEKL. The V end lost 0 bases, the J end lost 5 bases, and 16 bases lay between the germline ends. The DNA of the CDR3 is TGCGCCAGCAGCCAAGAAGGACTCCATGGAGGTTATGGCTACACCTTC. Amino acid sequence: CASSQEGLHGGYGYTF.

The V and J genes are TRBV6-1 and TRBJ2-7; maybe TRBD1 (5 bases). The CDR3 covers 15 residues. Per germline, CDR1 MNHNS and CDR2 SASEGT. V lost 2 bases and J 0 bases, leaving 11 bases between the germline ends. The CDR3 bases are TGTGCCAGCAGTGAATTTTTGGACAACTCCTACGAGCAGTACTTC. Protein: CASSEFLDNSYEQYF.

The chain employs TRBV5-1 and TRBJ2-2; 10 positions match TRBD1. The CDR3 contains 17 residues. CDR1 is SGHRS and CDR2 is YFSETQ in the germline V gene. With V trimmed by 3 bases and J by 2 bases, 7 bases remained unmatched. The CDR3 coding sequence is TGCGCCAGCAGCTGGGGGACAGGGGCTCAAAACACCGGGGAGCTGTTTTTT. Translated, it gives CASSWGTGAQNTGELFF.

The chain employs TRBV11-2 and TRBJ2-2; TRBD2 is a possible D gene (5 bases). The CDR3 contains 13 residues. Germline V gene data show CDR1 as SGHAT and CDR2 as FQNNGV. Trimming cost V 5 bases and J 3 bases, with 7 bases left between them. The CDR3 DNA is TGTGCCAGCAGCCGACTATACACCGGGGAGCTGTTTTTT. Translation gives CASSRLYTGELFF. Together with reference TRBV11-2 and TRBJ2-2, the CDR3 gives the full variable domain: EAGVAQSPRYKIIEKRQSVAFWCNPISGHATLYWYQQILGQGPKLLIQFQNNGVVDDSQLPKDRFSAERLKGVDSTLKIQPAKLEDSAVYLCASSRLYTGELFFGEGSRLTVL.

This clone was counted once. The rearrangement links TRBV6-5 to TRBJ1-1, with unresolved D. Germline V lookup: CDR1 MNHEY, CDR2 SVGAGI. Trimming stripped 0 bases from V and 5 bases from J, with 10 bases between. The CDR3 runs 14 residues. In DNA, the CDR3 is TGTGCCAGCAGTTACTCGAAGGCCAGGACTGAAGCTTTCTTT. Protein: CASSYSKARTEAFF.

The genes are TRBV6-5 and TRBJ1-3, with 7 bases that match TRBD1. Germline CDR1 and CDR2: MNHEY and SVGAGI. V was clipped by 5 bases and J by 4 bases; unmatched bases: 5. The CDR3 totals 14 residues. The CDR3 nucleotides read TGTGCCAGCAGTCCACCAGGGGGGGGAAACACCATATATTTT. Its translation is CASSPPGGGNTIYF.

This clone was detected only once. The rearrangement links TRBV29-1 to TRBJ2-1; 8 bases map to TRBD2. The CDR3 runs 13 residues. CDR1 and CDR2 (germline): SQVTM, ANQGSEA. CDR3 region: CSPLGGAFNEQFF. Here the CDR3 DNA reads TGCAGTCCCCTCGGGGGGGCCTTCAATGAGCAGTTCTTC.

This chain joins TRBV6-5 and TRBJ1-6; D remains ambiguous. The CDR3 is made up of 16 amino acids. V was shortened by 0 bases and J by 10 bases, with 16 bases between the two germline ends. CDR1 is MNHEY and CDR2 is SVGAGI in the germline V gene. In nucleotides, the CDR3 is TGTGCCAGCAGTTACTCGCTTCAGGATTCAAGGTCACCCCTCCACTTT. This gives the protein CASSYSLQDSRSPLHF.

In its sample, this clone is medium-sized. The chain is built from TRBV10-3 and TRBJ2-3; 7 bases line up with TRBD1. This CDR3 is 15 amino acids long. CDR1 and CDR2 from the germline V gene are ENHRY and SYGVKD. Trimming removed 5 bases from V and 2 bases from J; junction bases left unmatched: 7. As DNA, the CDR3 is TGTGCCATCAGTCCGCAGGGACAGAACACAGATACGCAGTATTTT. Translated, it gives CAISPQGQNTDTQYF.

The V gene is TRBV6-1, the J gene TRBJ2-2; tentatively, D is TRBD1 (5 bases). V lost 2 bases to trimming and J lost 9 bases, with 10 bases between them. CDR3 size: 13 residues. Germline lookup yields CDR1 MNHNS and CDR2 SASEGT. CDR3 sequence reads: CASSESLGRELFF. In DNA form, the CDR3 reads TGTGCCAGCAGTGAAAGCCTGGGGCGGGAGCTGTTTTTT.

This clone was recorded once. The V and J genes are TRBV30 and TRBJ1-1; no reliable D call. The CDR3 extends over 15 amino acids. Germline CDR1 GTSNPN, CDR2 SVGIG (reference sequence). The germline V and J ends were trimmed by 4 bases and 6 bases, with 21 bases remaining between them. DNA of the CDR3: TGTGCCTGGATCGGCCCACGGAGGCTAGGGTCTGAAGCTTTCTTT. Its translation: CAWIGPRRLGSEAFF.

The V and J genes are TRBV2 and TRBJ2-3; D remains ambiguous. The ends were cut back, 6 bases at V and 0 bases at J, with 13 bases in the middle. This CDR3 region has 15 residues. Germline V lookup: CDR1 SNHLY, CDR2 FYNNEI. The CDR3 sequence: CASSGSSSSTDTQYF. In DNA, the CDR3 is TGTGCCAGCAGCGGGTCGTCGAGTAGCACAGATACGCAGTATTTT.

This chain uses TRBV7-8 with TRBJ1-5; 8 nucleotides agree with TRBD1. The CDR3 extends over 17 amino acids. CDR1 is SGHVS, CDR2 FQNEAQ, per germline. With 5 bases clipped from V and 4 bases from J, the junction kept 13 bases outside the gene matches. The CDR3 region is CASSITSRGLGNQPQHF. The CDR3 region has the DNA TGTGCCAGCAGCATCACCAGCAGGGGGCTGGGGAATCAGCCCCAGCATTTT.

The chain has TRBV2 and TRBJ2-7; possibly TRBD1 for D (6 bases). CDR3 length equals 15 residues. V was shortened by 5 bases and J by 7 bases, with 21 bases between the two germline ends. From germline, CDR1 is SNHLY and CDR2 FYNNEI. The DNA of the CDR3 is TGTGCCAGCAGTAAAAGGTCACAGGGTGGGCGGGAGCAGTACTTC. Residues: CASSKRSQGGREQYF.

This clone appeared once. The V call is TRBV5-1, the J call TRBJ2-5; D uncertain. The CDR3 consists of 14 residues. CDR1 is SGHRS, CDR2 YFSETQ, per germline. V lost 0 bases and J lost 5, with 11 bases in between. CDR3 sequence (DNA): TGCGCCAGCAGCTTGGGGCAGGCGTGGGAGACCCAGTACTTC. As protein: CASSLGQAWETQYF.

Note on this clone: An end of the junction does not agree with germline; a read error may underlie this. V usage is TRBV7-8 and J usage is TRBJ2-7; 12 bases line up with TRBD1. Germline assignment: CDR1 SGHVS and CDR2 FQNEAQ. This CDR3 contains 14 residues. CDR3 DNA: TGTGCCAGCAGCTTAGAGGGACAGGGGGCCTTCCTAGACTTC. Its protein is CASSLEGQGAFLDF.

The chain employs TRBV7-8 and TRBJ1-5; D unresolved. Looked up from germline, CDR1 is SGHVS and CDR2 is FQNEAQ. The CDR3 is 16 amino acids. V was clipped by 3 bases and J by 2 bases, with 14 bases between them. The CDR3 DNA reads as TGTGCCAGCAGCTTTTCTGCAAGACTTCGCAATCAGCCCCAGCATTTT. Translation: CASSFSARLRNQPQHF.

The V call is TRBV7-8, the J call TRBJ1-5, with D perhaps matching TRBD1 (6 bases). CDR1 is SGHVS, CDR2 FQNEAQ, per germline. The CDR3 contains 17 residues. V was clipped by 5 bases and J by 0 bases, with 17 bases between them. CDR3 loop: CASSPRGGSYSNQPQHF. Here the CDR3 DNA reads TGTGCCAGCAGCCCGCGGGGGGGCAGCTATAGCAATCAGCCCCAGCATTTT.

The chain uses TRBV30 and TRBJ2-1; 14 nucleotides agree with TRBD2. CDR3 length: 17 residues. Germline V gives CDR1 GTSNPN, CDR2 SVGIG (reference sequence). The junction had 10 bases not matched to a gene; V was cut back by 1 base and J by 8 bases. The CDR3 loop is CAWSAPRTSGRLHEQFF. DNA for the CDR3: TGTGCCTGGAGTGCCCCGAGGACTAGCGGGAGGCTGCATGAGCAGTTCTTC.

V usage is TRBV5-6 and J usage is TRBJ2-1, with D perhaps TRBD2 (5 bases). The germline V and J ends were trimmed by 6 bases and 8 bases, with 12 bases remaining between them. Germline V gene lookup returns CDR1 SGHDT and CDR2 YYEEEE. The CDR3 spans 12 residues. The DNA for the CDR3 is TGTGCCAGCAACACCGCGGGCTATGAGCAGTTCTTC. It yields the protein CASNTAGYEQFF.

The rearrangement links TRBV2 to TRBJ1-3, with D possibly being TRBD1 (5 bases). Trimming removed 4 bases from V and 2 bases from J, with 18 bases in between. This CDR3 region has 17 residues. Germline V lookup: CDR1 SNHLY, CDR2 FYNNEI. Here the CDR3 reads CASSGGQGGPTGNTIYF. CDR3 nucleotide sequence: TGTGCCAGCAGTGGAGGGCAGGGAGGGCCAACTGGAAACACCATATATTTT.

This clone was counted only a few times. The rearrangement links TRBV5-4 to TRBJ2-5; D is undetermined. Germline V gene lookup returns CDR1 SGHNT and CDR2 YYREEE (reference sequence). The ends were cut back, 0 bases at V and 3 bases at J, with 6 bases in the middle. CDR3 length: 13 amino acids. The CDR3 loop reads CASSLVAEETQYF. CDR3 DNA: TGTGCCAGCAGCTTGGTGGCAGAAGAGACCCAGTACTTC.

This chain connects TRBV18 to TRBJ1-5; TRBD1 matches 7 bases. With V trimmed by 4 bases and J by 5 bases, 5 bases remained unmatched. This CDR3 spans 14 amino acids. The germline V gene encodes CDR1 KGHSH and CDR2 LQKENI. The CDR3 region has the DNA TGTGCCAGCTCACAACAGGGGAAATATCAGCCCCAGCATTTT. Translation gives CASSQQGKYQPQHF. Looking up the rest from reference TRBV18 and TRBJ1-5 gives the full variable domain: NAGVMQNPRHLVRRRGQEARLRCSPMKGHSHVYWYRQLPEEGLKFMVYLQKENIIDESGMPKERFSAEFPKEGPSILRIQQVVRGDSAAYFCASSQQGKYQPQHFGDGTRLSIL.